This T cell receptor (beta chain) came from a study of T cell responses to AZD1222 COVID-19 vaccine. Study-level results: Across the whole spike, CD4 TCRs peaked at regions 160-218 and 743-854.

Germline V gene lookup returns CDR1 SEHNR and CDR2 FQNEAQ (reference sequence). This CDR3 comprises 13 residues. V was cut by 3 bases and J by 5 bases, with 11 bases left in between. The assay was immunoSEQ multiplex PCR, and TCRdb's table has in-frame clones only and misses some. The sample yields over 130,000 clones, roughly 88% seen once. Note on this clone: Its antigen is unidentified.

The specimen comprised peripheral blood, sampled on day 0 of AZD1222 vaccination. The clonotype originates from an adult in good health. The chain recombines TRBV7-9 with TRBJ2-7; D tentatively fits TRBD1 or TRBD2 (5 bases each). CDR3 residues: CASSFRGLDEQYF. The CDR3 coding sequence is TGTGCCAGCAGCTTCCGGGGCCTCGACGAGCAGTACTTC.